This T cell receptor beta chain was observed in a study of identifying expanded T cells in peripheral blood. Generated by immunoSEQ multiplex PCR, the TCRdb table keeps only in-frame clones and is missing some. This repertoire shows 100,000 or so clones, around 88% found once; its top ten account for over 12%. V gave up 2 bases and J gave up 1 base, with 11 bases separating them. CDR3 length equals 15 residues. Germline-derived CDR1 and CDR2 are MGHRA and YSYEKL. The chain joins TRBV4-1 to TRBJ1-1, with D possibly being TRBD1 (6 bases). Sequencing used blood. This receptor was taken from a person aged 18 to 70 in good health. The CDR3 spells CASSQLDRKNTEAFF. The CDR3 DNA reads as TGCGCCAGCAGCCAACTGGACAGAAAGAACACTGAAGCTTTCTTT.